A selection of T cell receptor beta chains follows, all from one sample in a study of blood T cell repertoires in COVID-19. Measured with immunoSEQ multiplex PCR; TCRdb has only the in-frame clones, and not every one. Among around 270,000 clones listed, about 87% were seen once. The sequencing sample was made of peripheral blood. These receptors originate from a woman aged 55-69 years with COVID-19, enrolled during active disease. The CDR3 runs from the conserved cysteine through the conserved F or W. D genes are given only for firm matches. Only part of the rows carry a size: once, few, many, or a class if the clone is expanded.

CDR3nt: TGTGCCAGCAGCACGACAGAGAATCAGCCCCAGCATTTT; CDR3aa: CASSTTENQPQHF; d_gene: .; abundance: .; j_gene: TRBJ1-5; v_gene: TRBV11-2
CDR3nt: TGTGCCAGCAGTGCTACCGGGGGGTACTGGGATACGCAGTATTTT; CDR3aa: CASSATGGYWDTQYF; d_gene: TRBD2; abundance: once; j_gene: TRBJ2-3; v_gene: TRBV28
CDR3nt: TGTGCCAGCTCTCCCGACAGGGGAAGCACTGAAGCTTTCTTT; CDR3aa: CASSPDRGSTEAFF; d_gene: TRBD1; abundance: .; j_gene: TRBJ1-1; v_gene: TRBV18
CDR3nt: TGCGCCAGCAGCTTGACGGCAGGGGGGTACAATGAGCAGTTCTTC; CDR3aa: CASSLTAGGYNEQFF; d_gene: .; abundance: .; j_gene: TRBJ2-1; v_gene: TRBV5-1
CDR3nt: TGTGCCAGCAGCCCGGGTAGGGGGGGATCCTACAATGAGCAGTTCTTC; CDR3aa: CASSPGRGGSYNEQFF; d_gene: .; abundance: .; j_gene: TRBJ2-1; v_gene: TRBV3-1/TRBV3-2
CDR3nt: TGTGCCAGCAGTCGTCGACTAGCGGGAGGCTACAATGAGCAGTTCTTC; CDR3aa: CASSRRLAGGYNEQFF; d_gene: TRBD2; abundance: .; j_gene: TRBJ2-1; v_gene: TRBV11-2
CDR3nt: TGTGCCTGGAGTTCTTTTGAAGCTGAGCAGTTCTTC; CDR3aa: CAWSSFEAEQFF; d_gene: .; abundance: .; j_gene: TRBJ2-1; v_gene: TRBV30
CDR3nt: TGTGCTAGTGGCACTAGCGGGAGGACAGCAGATACGCAGTATTTT; CDR3aa: CASGTSGRTADTQYF; d_gene: TRBD2; abundance: .; j_gene: TRBJ2-3; v_gene: TRBV12-5
CDR3nt: TGTGCCAGCAGCTTGGGAGGGACAGGGCGCTATGGCTACACCTTC; CDR3aa: CASSLGGTGRYGYTF; d_gene: TRBD1; abundance: .; j_gene: TRBJ1-2; v_gene: TRBV5-6
CDR3nt: TGCAGCGTTGAGGACTATTACGAGCAGTACTTC; CDR3aa: CSVEDYYEQYF; d_gene: .; abundance: .; j_gene: TRBJ2-7; v_gene: TRBV29-1
CDR3nt: TGTGCCAGCAGCCCCGACGGGTCGGGAGGGGGCGAGCAGTTCTTC; CDR3aa: CASSPDGSGGGEQFF; d_gene: .; abundance: .; j_gene: TRBJ2-1; v_gene: TRBV11-2
CDR3nt: TGTGCCAGCAGCCAAACAGGGGGAGTCACTGAAGCTTTCTTT; CDR3aa: CASSQTGGVTEAFF; d_gene: TRBD1; abundance: .; j_gene: TRBJ1-1; v_gene: TRBV14
CDR3nt: TGTGCCAGCTCACCGGGCGGGATAGCTGTCGATGAGCAGTTCTTC; CDR3aa: CASSPGGIAVDEQFF; d_gene: .; abundance: .; j_gene: TRBJ2-1; v_gene: TRBV18
CDR3nt: TGTGCCAGCAGAAAGCGCGAAAAACTGTTTTTT; CDR3aa: CASRKREKLFF; d_gene: .; abundance: .; j_gene: TRBJ1-4; v_gene: TRBV28
CDR3nt: TGTGCCAGCAGCGTAATCGGACTAGCGGGACCCCAAGGTACGCAGTATTTT; CDR3aa: CASSVIGLAGPQGTQYF; d_gene: TRBD2; abundance: .; j_gene: TRBJ2-3; v_gene: TRBV9
CDR3nt: TGTGCCACCAGTGATTCCTACAGGGGAAAACTGTTTTTT; CDR3aa: CATSDSYRGKLFF; d_gene: TRBD1; abundance: .; j_gene: TRBJ1-4; v_gene: TRBV24-1
CDR3nt: TGTGCCAGCAGTGCCCGGACAGGGGTTTCCATGAACACTGAAGCTTTCTTT; CDR3aa: CASSARTGVSMNTEAFF; d_gene: TRBD1; abundance: .; j_gene: TRBJ1-1; v_gene: TRBV9
CDR3nt: TGTGCCAGTACCCCGGGGCGGGGCCCTTACAATGAGCAGTTCTTC; CDR3aa: CASTPGRGPYNEQFF; d_gene: .; abundance: once; j_gene: TRBJ2-1; v_gene: TRBV19
CDR3nt: TGCGCCAGCAGCCAGGGACAGAGCGCGGTGTACGAGCAGTACTTC; CDR3aa: CASSQGQSAVYEQYF; d_gene: TRBD1; abundance: .; j_gene: TRBJ2-7; v_gene: TRBV4-3
CDR3nt: TGTGCCAGCAGCCCAAAACCGGGACAGGGGTACAATGAGCAGTTCTTC; CDR3aa: CASSPKPGQGYNEQFF; d_gene: TRBD1; abundance: .; j_gene: TRBJ2-1; v_gene: TRBV7-9
CDR3nt: TGTGCCAGCAGTTTGCAGGGGGCGGGTAACTATGGCTACACCTTC; CDR3aa: CASSLQGAGNYGYTF; d_gene: TRBD1; abundance: .; j_gene: TRBJ1-2; v_gene: TRBV28
CDR3nt: TGTGCTAGTGGTTTGGGACTAGCGGGGAATGAGCAGTTCTTC; CDR3aa: CASGLGLAGNEQFF; d_gene: TRBD2; abundance: .; j_gene: TRBJ2-1; v_gene: TRBV12-5
CDR3nt: TGCGCCAGCAGCCACACCCGGCGGGGGCGGAATGAGCAGTTCTTC; CDR3aa: CASSHTRRGRNEQFF; d_gene: .; abundance: .; j_gene: TRBJ2-1; v_gene: TRBV4-1
CDR3nt: TGTGCCAGCAGTCCAAGACGGACAGGCCGCTCTGGGGCCAACGTCCTGACTTTC; CDR3aa: CASSPRRTGRSGANVLTF; d_gene: TRBD1; abundance: .; j_gene: TRBJ2-6; v_gene: TRBV28
CDR3nt: TGCAGCCCCGGGACACGAACCTACGAGCAGTACTTC; CDR3aa: CSPGTRTYEQYF; d_gene: .; abundance: .; j_gene: TRBJ2-7; v_gene: TRBV29-1
CDR3nt: TGCGCCAGCAGCCCACCGACAGGGCTGGACACTGAAGCTTTCTTT; CDR3aa: CASSPPTGLDTEAFF; d_gene: TRBD1; abundance: few; j_gene: TRBJ1-1; v_gene: TRBV5-1
CDR3nt: TGTGCCAGCAGTTTAGGGACAAATGGGGGTTCACCCCTCCACTTT; CDR3aa: CASSLGTNGGSPLHF; d_gene: .; abundance: .; j_gene: TRBJ1-6; v_gene: TRBV27
CDR3nt: TGTGCCAGCTCATCTCCGCTACTGAGCTCCTACAATGAGCAGTTCTTC; CDR3aa: CASSSPLLSSYNEQFF; d_gene: .; abundance: .; j_gene: TRBJ2-1; v_gene: TRBV18
CDR3nt: TGCAGCGTATCTAGCGGGGGCCAAGAGACCCAGTACTTC; CDR3aa: CSVSSGGQETQYF; d_gene: TRBD2; abundance: .; j_gene: TRBJ2-5; v_gene: TRBV29-1
CDR3nt: TGTGCCAGCAGGAGGACAGCTTCCTACGAGCAGTACTTC; CDR3aa: CASRRTASYEQYF; d_gene: .; abundance: .; j_gene: TRBJ2-7; v_gene: TRBV6-5
CDR3nt: TGCAGTGCTAGTGGGGACAGGAAAGACGAGCAGTACTTC; CDR3aa: CSASGDRKDEQYF; d_gene: TRBD1; abundance: .; j_gene: TRBJ2-7; v_gene: TRBV20-1
CDR3nt: TGTGCCAGCAGCCTATATCCGACAGGGGCATCACCCCTCCACTTT; CDR3aa: CASSLYPTGASPLHF; d_gene: TRBD1; abundance: .; j_gene: TRBJ1-6; v_gene: TRBV7-9
CDR3nt: TGCGCCAGCAGCCCAGCCGACAGAGACATTAACTATGGCTACACCTTC; CDR3aa: CASSPADRDINYGYTF; d_gene: .; abundance: .; j_gene: TRBJ1-2; v_gene: TRBV4-1
CDR3nt: TGTGCCAGAAGCGCGGGCCAGACGAAGGAGGTTCGGTACTTC; CDR3aa: CARSAGQTKEVRYF; d_gene: .; abundance: .; j_gene: TRBJ2-7; v_gene: TRBV5-3
CDR3nt: TGTGCCAGCGGAACAAACAGACCCAGCTTT; CDR3aa: CASGTNRPSF; d_gene: .; abundance: .; j_gene: TRBJ1-1; v_gene: TRBV3-1/TRBV3-2
CDR3nt: TGCAGCGTCGTAGACAGTATGAACACTGAAGCTTTCTTT; CDR3aa: CSVVDSMNTEAFF; d_gene: .; abundance: .; j_gene: TRBJ1-1; v_gene: TRBV29-1
CDR3nt: TGTGCCAGCAGCAAAACCGCAGGGGTGAGCAATCAGCCCCAGCATTTT; CDR3aa: CASSKTAGVSNQPQHF; d_gene: .; abundance: .; j_gene: TRBJ1-5; v_gene: TRBV7-8
CDR3nt: TGTGCCAGCAGCTTGATGGCAGGTGCTGGGGCCAACGTCCTGACTTTC; CDR3aa: CASSLMAGAGANVLTF; d_gene: .; abundance: .; j_gene: TRBJ2-6; v_gene: TRBV5-8
CDR3nt: TGTGCCAGCAGCCGTTCAGTTGACTCCTACGAGCAGTACTTC; CDR3aa: CASSRSVDSYEQYF; d_gene: .; abundance: .; j_gene: TRBJ2-7; v_gene: TRBV6-5
CDR3nt: TGTGCCAGCTCACAGGGACAGGGCTATGGCTACACCTTC; CDR3aa: CASSQGQGYGYTF; d_gene: TRBD1; abundance: .; j_gene: TRBJ1-2; v_gene: TRBV18
CDR3nt: TGTGCCAGCAGCGTGACTAGCGGGGCTGAGACCCAGTACTTC; CDR3aa: CASSVTSGAETQYF; d_gene: TRBD2; abundance: .; j_gene: TRBJ2-5; v_gene: TRBV11-3
CDR3nt: TGTGCCAGTACAACTAGCGGGATTAACAATGAGCAGTTCTTC; CDR3aa: CASTTSGINNEQFF; d_gene: TRBD2; abundance: .; j_gene: TRBJ2-1; v_gene: TRBV19
CDR3nt: TGTGCCAGCAGGTATAAATACACTGAAGCTTTCTTT; CDR3aa: CASRYKYTEAFF; d_gene: .; abundance: .; j_gene: TRBJ1-1; v_gene: TRBV12-3/TRBV12-4
CDR3nt: TGTGCCAGTAGAAAGGGGGAAGCGATTGGAAACACCATATATTTT; CDR3aa: CASRKGEAIGNTIYF; d_gene: .; abundance: few; j_gene: TRBJ1-3; v_gene: TRBV19
CDR3nt: TGTGCCAGCAGTCTTTCCGCTGGACTAGCCTTCTCCACAGATACGCAGTATTTT; CDR3aa: CASSLSAGLAFSTDTQYF; d_gene: TRBD2; abundance: .; j_gene: TRBJ2-3; v_gene: TRBV28
CDR3nt: TGTGCCAGTAGTAGTAGCGGGAGGGCGAGGACAGATACGCAGTATTTT; CDR3aa: CASSSSGRARTDTQYF; d_gene: TRBD2; abundance: once; j_gene: TRBJ2-3; v_gene: TRBV19
CDR3nt: TGTGCCAGCAGCCACCCCGGGATGAACTATGGCTACACCTTC; CDR3aa: CASSHPGMNYGYTF; d_gene: .; abundance: .; j_gene: TRBJ1-2; v_gene: TRBV3-1/TRBV3-2
CDR3nt: TGTGCCAGCAGCACACCCATGAACACTGAAGCTTTCTTT; CDR3aa: CASSTPMNTEAFF; d_gene: .; abundance: .; j_gene: TRBJ1-1; v_gene: TRBV28
CDR3nt: TGCGCCAGCAGCCAAGAGGCGGGCACCCCCTCTGGGGCTTTCTTT; CDR3aa: CASSQEAGTPSGAFF; d_gene: .; abundance: .; j_gene: TRBJ1-1; v_gene: TRBV4-1
CDR3nt: TGTGCCACCAGTGATTTACAGGGGGGGGGAGTTGACACTGAAGCTTTCTTT; CDR3aa: CATSDLQGGGVDTEAFF; d_gene: TRBD1; abundance: .; j_gene: TRBJ1-1; v_gene: TRBV24-1
CDR3nt: TGTGCCAGCAGTTTTAGGCGGGCCGGCACAGATACGCAGTATTTT; CDR3aa: CASSFRRAGTDTQYF; d_gene: .; abundance: .; j_gene: TRBJ2-3; v_gene: TRBV27
CDR3nt: TGTGCCAGCACCTCATCCAGCGGGAGATTCTTCTTC; CDR3aa: CASTSSSGRFFF; d_gene: TRBD2; abundance: .; j_gene: TRBJ2-1; v_gene: TRBV6-5
CDR3nt: TGTGCCAGCAGCCCCAGGGGAAACACTGAAGCTTTCTTT; CDR3aa: CASSPRGNTEAFF; d_gene: .; abundance: .; j_gene: TRBJ1-1; v_gene: TRBV7-9
CDR3nt: TGTGCCTGGAACCAAGGACATAGCAATCAGCCCCAGCATTTT; CDR3aa: CAWNQGHSNQPQHF; d_gene: .; abundance: .; j_gene: TRBJ1-5; v_gene: TRBV30
CDR3nt: TGTGCCAGCAGTTTCGCAGGGGGGTCTGGAAACACCATATATTTT; CDR3aa: CASSFAGGSGNTIYF; d_gene: TRBD1; abundance: .; j_gene: TRBJ1-3; v_gene: TRBV27